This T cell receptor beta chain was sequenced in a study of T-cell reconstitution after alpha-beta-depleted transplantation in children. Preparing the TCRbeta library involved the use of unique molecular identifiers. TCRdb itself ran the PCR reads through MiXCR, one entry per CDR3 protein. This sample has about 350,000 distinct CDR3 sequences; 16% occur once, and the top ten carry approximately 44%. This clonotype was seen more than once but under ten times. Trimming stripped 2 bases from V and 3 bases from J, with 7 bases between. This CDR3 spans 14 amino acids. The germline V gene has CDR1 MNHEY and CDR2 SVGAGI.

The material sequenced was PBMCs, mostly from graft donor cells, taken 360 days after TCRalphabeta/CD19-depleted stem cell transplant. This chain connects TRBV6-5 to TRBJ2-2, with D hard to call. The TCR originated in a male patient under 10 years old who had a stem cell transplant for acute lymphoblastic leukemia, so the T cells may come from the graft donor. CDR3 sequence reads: CASSYDTYTGELFF. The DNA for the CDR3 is TGTGCCAGCAGTTACGACACTTACACCGGGGAGCTGTTTTTT.